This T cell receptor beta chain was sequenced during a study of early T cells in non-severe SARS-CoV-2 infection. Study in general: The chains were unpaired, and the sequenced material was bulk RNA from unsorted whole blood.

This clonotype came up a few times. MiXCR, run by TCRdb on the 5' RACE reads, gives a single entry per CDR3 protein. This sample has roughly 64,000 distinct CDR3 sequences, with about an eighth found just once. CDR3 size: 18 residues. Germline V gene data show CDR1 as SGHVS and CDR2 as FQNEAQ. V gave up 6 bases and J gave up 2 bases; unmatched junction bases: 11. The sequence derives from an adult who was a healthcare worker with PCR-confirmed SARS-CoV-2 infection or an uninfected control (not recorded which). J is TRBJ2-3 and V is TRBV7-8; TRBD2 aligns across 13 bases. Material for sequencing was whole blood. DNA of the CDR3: TGTGCCAGCAGGCCCTGGACTAGCGGGGGAGGGAACACAGATACGCAGTATTTT. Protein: CASRPWTSGGGNTDTQYF.